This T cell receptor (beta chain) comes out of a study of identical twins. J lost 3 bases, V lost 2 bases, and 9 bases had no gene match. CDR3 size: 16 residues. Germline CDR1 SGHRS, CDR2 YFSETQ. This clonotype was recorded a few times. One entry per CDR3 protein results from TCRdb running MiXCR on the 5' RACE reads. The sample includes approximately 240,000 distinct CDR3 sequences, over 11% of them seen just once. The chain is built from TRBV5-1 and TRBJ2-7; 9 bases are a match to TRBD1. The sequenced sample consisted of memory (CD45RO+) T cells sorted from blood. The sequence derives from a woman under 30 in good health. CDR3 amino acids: CASSFDPGQGYYEQYF. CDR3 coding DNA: TGCGCCAGCAGCTTCGATCCGGGACAGGGTTACTACGAGCAGTACTTC.